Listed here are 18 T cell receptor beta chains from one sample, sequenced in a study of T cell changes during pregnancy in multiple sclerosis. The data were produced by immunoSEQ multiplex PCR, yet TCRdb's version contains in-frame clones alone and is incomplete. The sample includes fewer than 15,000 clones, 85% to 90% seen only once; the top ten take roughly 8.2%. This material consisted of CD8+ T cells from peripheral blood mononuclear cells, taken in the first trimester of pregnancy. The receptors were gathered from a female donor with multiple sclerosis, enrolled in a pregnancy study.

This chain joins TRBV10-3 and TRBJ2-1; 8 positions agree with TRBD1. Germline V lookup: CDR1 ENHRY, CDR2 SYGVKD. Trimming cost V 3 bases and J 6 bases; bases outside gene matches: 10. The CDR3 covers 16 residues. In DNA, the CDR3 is TGTGCCATCAGTGACCCGGGACAGGCCAGTTTCAATGAGCAGTTCTTC. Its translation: CAISDPGQASFNEQFF.

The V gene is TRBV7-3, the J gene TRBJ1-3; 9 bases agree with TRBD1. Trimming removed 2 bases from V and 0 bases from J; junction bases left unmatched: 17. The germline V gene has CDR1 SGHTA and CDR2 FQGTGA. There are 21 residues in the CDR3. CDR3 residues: CASSLFCPRDRANCSGNTIYF. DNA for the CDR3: TGTGCCAGCAGCTTATTTTGCCCCCGGGACAGGGCGAATTGCTCTGGAAACACCATATATTTT.

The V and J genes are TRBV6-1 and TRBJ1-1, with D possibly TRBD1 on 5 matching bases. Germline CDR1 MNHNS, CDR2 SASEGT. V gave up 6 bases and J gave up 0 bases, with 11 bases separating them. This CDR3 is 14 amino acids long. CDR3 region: CASSHRTMNTEAFF. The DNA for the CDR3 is TGTGCCAGCAGCCACAGGACGATGAACACTGAAGCTTTCTTT.

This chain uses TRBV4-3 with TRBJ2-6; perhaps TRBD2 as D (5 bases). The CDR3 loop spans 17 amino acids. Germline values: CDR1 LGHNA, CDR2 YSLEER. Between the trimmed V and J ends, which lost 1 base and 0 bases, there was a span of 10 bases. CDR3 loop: CASSQVATSSGANVLTF. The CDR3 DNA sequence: TGCGCCAGCAGCCAAGTAGCGACCTCCTCTGGGGCCAACGTCCTGACTTTC.

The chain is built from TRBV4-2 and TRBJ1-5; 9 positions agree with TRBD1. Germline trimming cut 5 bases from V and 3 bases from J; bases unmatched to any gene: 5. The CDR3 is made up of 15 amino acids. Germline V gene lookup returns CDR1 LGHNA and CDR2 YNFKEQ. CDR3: CASSAGTGSNQPQHF. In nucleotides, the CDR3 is TGTGCCAGCAGCGCCGGGACAGGGTCCAATCAGCCCCAGCATTTT.

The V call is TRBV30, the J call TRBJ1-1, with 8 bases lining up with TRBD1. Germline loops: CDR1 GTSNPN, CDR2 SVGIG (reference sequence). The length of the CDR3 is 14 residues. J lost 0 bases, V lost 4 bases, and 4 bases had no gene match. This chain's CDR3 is CAWNGGQVNTEAFF. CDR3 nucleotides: TGTGCCTGGAATGGGGGACAGGTGAACACTGAAGCTTTCTTT. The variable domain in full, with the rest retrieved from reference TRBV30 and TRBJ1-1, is SQTIHQWPATLVQPVGSPLSLECTVEGTSNPNLYWYRQAAGRGLQLLFYSVGIGQISSEVPQNLSASRPQDRQFILSSKKLLLSDSGFYLCAWNGGQVNTEAFFGQGTRLTVV.

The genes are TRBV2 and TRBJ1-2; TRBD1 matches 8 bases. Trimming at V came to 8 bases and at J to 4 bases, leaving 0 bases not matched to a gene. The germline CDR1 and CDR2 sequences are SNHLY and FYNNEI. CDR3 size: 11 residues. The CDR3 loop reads CASQGAYGYTF. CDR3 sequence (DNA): TGTGCCAGCCAGGGGGCCTATGGCTACACCTTC.

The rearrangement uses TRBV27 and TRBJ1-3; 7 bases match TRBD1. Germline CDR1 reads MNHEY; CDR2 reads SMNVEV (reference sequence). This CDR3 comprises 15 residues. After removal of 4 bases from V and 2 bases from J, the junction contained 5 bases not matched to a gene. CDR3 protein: CASSYNRGPGNTIYF. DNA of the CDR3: TGTGCCAGCAGTTATAACAGGGGCCCTGGAAACACCATATATTTT.

The CDR3 DNA sequence: TGTGCCAGCAGCACACAGGAAACCTATGGCTACACCTTC. This gives the protein CASSTQETYGYTF. The gene calls are TRBV6-1 and TRBJ1-2; a weak D match, TRBD1 (5 bases). V was pared by 6 bases and J by 4 bases, with 12 bases between. The CDR3 spans 13 residues. The germline gives CDR1 MNHNS, CDR2 SASEGT.

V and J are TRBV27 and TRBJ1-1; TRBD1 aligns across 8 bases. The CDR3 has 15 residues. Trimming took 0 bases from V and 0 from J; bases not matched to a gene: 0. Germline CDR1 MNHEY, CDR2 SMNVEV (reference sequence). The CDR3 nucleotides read TGTGCCAGCAGTTTATCGGGACAGGTGAACACTGAAGCTTTCTTT. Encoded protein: CASSLSGQVNTEAFF.

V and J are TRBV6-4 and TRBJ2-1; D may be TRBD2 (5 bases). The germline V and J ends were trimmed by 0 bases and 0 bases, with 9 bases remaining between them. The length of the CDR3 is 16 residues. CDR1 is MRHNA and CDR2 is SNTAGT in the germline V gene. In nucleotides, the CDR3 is TGTGCCAGCAGTGACTCTAGCGTAAGCTCCTACAATGAGCAGTTCTTC. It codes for CASSDSSVSSYNEQFF.

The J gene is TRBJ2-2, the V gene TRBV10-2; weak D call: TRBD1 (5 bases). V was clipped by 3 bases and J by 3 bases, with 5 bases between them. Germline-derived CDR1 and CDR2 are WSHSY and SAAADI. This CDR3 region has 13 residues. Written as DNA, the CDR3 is TGCGCCAGCAGTGACAGGGACACCGGGGAGCTGTTTTTT. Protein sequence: CASSDRDTGELFF.

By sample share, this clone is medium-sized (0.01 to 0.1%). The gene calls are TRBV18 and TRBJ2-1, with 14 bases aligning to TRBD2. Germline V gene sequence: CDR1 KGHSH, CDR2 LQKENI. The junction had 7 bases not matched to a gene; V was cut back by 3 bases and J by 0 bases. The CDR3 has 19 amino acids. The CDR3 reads CASSPGTSGGQSSYNEQFF. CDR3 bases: TGTGCCAGCTCACCTGGGACTAGCGGGGGCCAGAGCTCCTACAATGAGCAGTTCTTC.

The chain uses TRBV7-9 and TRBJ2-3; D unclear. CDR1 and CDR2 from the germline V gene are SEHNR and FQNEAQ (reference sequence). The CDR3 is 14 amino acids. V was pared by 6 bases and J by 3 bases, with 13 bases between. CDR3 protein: CASSRIVVTDTQYF. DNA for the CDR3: TGTGCCAGCAGTCGAATCGTAGTGACAGATACGCAGTATTTT. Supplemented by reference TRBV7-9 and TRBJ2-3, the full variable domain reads DTGVSQNPRHKITKRGQNVTFRCDPISEHNRLYWYRQTLGQGPEFLTYFQNEAQLEKSRLLSDRFSAERPKGSFSTLEIQRTEQGDSAMYLCASSRIVVTDTQYFGPGTRLTVL.

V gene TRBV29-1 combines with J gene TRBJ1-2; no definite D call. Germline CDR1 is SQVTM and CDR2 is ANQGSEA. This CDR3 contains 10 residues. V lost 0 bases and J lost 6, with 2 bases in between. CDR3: CSVEDNGYTF. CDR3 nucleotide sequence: TGCAGCGTTGAAGACAATGGCTACACCTTC.

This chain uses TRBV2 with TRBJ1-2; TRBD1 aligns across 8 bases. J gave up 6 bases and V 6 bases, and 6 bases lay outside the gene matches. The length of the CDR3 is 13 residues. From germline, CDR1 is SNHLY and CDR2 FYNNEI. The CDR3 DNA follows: TGTGCCAGCAGGCGACAGGGGTCGGATGGCTACACCTTC. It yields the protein CASRRQGSDGYTF.

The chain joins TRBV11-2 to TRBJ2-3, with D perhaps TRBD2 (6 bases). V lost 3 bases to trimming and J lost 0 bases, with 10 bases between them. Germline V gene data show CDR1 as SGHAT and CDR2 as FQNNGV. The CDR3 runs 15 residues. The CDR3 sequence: CASSFTGESTDTQYF. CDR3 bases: TGTGCCAGCAGCTTTACGGGGGAGAGCACAGATACGCAGTATTTT. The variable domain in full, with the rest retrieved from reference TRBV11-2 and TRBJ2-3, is EAGVAQSPRYKIIEKRQSVAFWCNPISGHATLYWYQQILGQGPKLLIQFQNNGVVDDSQLPKDRFSAERLKGVDSTLKIQPAKLEDSAVYLCASSFTGESTDTQYFGPGTRLTVL.

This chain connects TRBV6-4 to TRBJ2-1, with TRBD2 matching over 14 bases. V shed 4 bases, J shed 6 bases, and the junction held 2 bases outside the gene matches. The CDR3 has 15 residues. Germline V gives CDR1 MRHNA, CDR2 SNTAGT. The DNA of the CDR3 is TGTGCCAGCAGTGGGGGACTAGCGGGGGCCAATGAGCAGTTCTTC. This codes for CASSGGLAGANEQFF.